This T cell receptor (beta chain) was recorded in a study of blood T cell repertoires in COVID-19. Study overall: The origin of the acute and convalescent COVID-19 samples was the United States, Italy and Spain. PBMCs, B-cell-depleted T cells, or T cells provided the cDNA or gDNA that made up the material.

The V gene end was trimmed by 4 bases and the J gene end by 2 bases; junction bases not matched to a gene: 3. The CDR3 is made up of 15 amino acids. Germline V CDR1 and CDR2: SEHNR, FQNEAQ (reference sequence). How the authors handled the data: Cell counts per sample came from amplifying reference gene primers. Produced via immunoSEQ multiplex PCR; TCRdb's table is partial and in-frame only. The V and J calls and clone size come from that table; D and trimming were worked out from the DNA. The data hold some 240,000 clones, with around 86% observed a single time. Sample: peripheral blood. The TCR originated in a woman aged 55-75 years with active or convalescent COVID-19. This chain links TRBV7-9 with TRBJ2-3; 10 bases map to TRBD1. The DNA of the CDR3 is TGTGCCAGCAGCTCTGACAGGGGGCCCACAGATACGCAGTATTTT. Amino acid sequence: CASSSDRGPTDTQYF.